This T cell receptor beta chain was sequenced during a study of control samples from healthy donors and cancer patients. The CDR3 extends over 16 amino acids. Germline V gives CDR1 LGHDT, CDR2 YNNKEL (reference sequence). Trimming pared 4 bases from V and 3 bases from J, leaving 19 bases between. Clones were read by immunoSEQ multiplex PCR, and TCRdb kept only the in-frame ones, dropping some. The sample lists 95,000 to 100,000 clones; roughly four fifths were seen once. The chain couples TRBV3-1 (or the pseudogene TRBV3-2) to TRBJ2-7, with D perhaps matching TRBD1 (6 bases). The receptor was isolated from a man aged 55 to 70 in good health. Sequenced: blood. The CDR3 protein is CASSPRRPGDFYEQYF. DNA of the CDR3: TGTGCCAGCAGCCCCCGACGGCCAGGGGATTTCTACGAGCAGTACTTC.